A selection of T cell receptor beta chains follows, all from one sample in a study of blood T cell repertoires in COVID-19. The table came from immunoSEQ multiplex PCR; TCRdb's copy has only in-frame clones and leaves some out. Among 200,000 to 250,000 clones listed, about 87% were seen once. Material for sequencing was PBMCs or T cells enriched from blood (not recorded which). Source of these receptors: a man in his fifties or sixties who had been exposed to COVID-19. Both conserved end residues are part of each CDR3. The order of the fields is V gene, J gene, D gene, clone size, CDR3 protein, CDR3 DNA. D genes are given only for firm matches. Clone size is shown for a subset of rows, as once, few, many or a class of expanded clone.

v_call: TRBV11-3; j_call: TRBJ2-1; d_call: NA; clone_size: NA; cdr3_aa: CASSLGGTVYNEQFF; cdr3_nt: TGTGCCAGCAGCTTAGGCGGGACAGTCTACAATGAGCAGTTCTTC
v_call: TRBV5-4; j_call: TRBJ2-7; d_call: TRBD1; clone_size: NA; cdr3_aa: CASRRDRVLYEQYF; cdr3_nt: TGTGCCAGCAGGAGGGACAGGGTCCTCTACGAGCAGTACTTC
v_call: TRBV30; j_call: TRBJ1-1; d_call: TRBD1; clone_size: NA; cdr3_aa: CAWSPHPAWDREVPEAFF; cdr3_nt: TGTGCCTGGAGTCCACATCCCGCCTGGGACAGGGAGGTGCCTGAAGCTTTCTTT
v_call: TRBV7-8; j_call: TRBJ2-1; d_call: NA; clone_size: NA; cdr3_aa: CASGAIYGRINNEQFF; cdr3_nt: TGTGCCTCCGGGGCTATCTACGGGAGAATTAACAATGAGCAGTTCTTC
v_call: TRBV9; j_call: TRBJ1-2; d_call: NA; clone_size: NA; cdr3_aa: CASTRQGIVYGYTF; cdr3_nt: TGTGCCAGCACCCGGCAGGGGATCGTCTATGGCTACACCTTC
v_call: TRBV5-8; j_call: TRBJ1-1; d_call: NA; clone_size: NA; cdr3_aa: CANPRGGTEAFF; cdr3_nt: TGTGCCAACCCACGGGGGGGAACTGAAGCTTTCTTT
v_call: TRBV19; j_call: TRBJ2-3; d_call: NA; clone_size: NA; cdr3_aa: CASSIVGGAHQTQYF; cdr3_nt: TGTGCCAGTAGTATAGTAGGAGGGGCCCACCAGACGCAGTATTTT
v_call: TRBV28; j_call: TRBJ2-7; d_call: NA; clone_size: NA; cdr3_aa: CASSVSLLEQYF; cdr3_nt: TGTGCCAGCAGCGTGAGCCTCTTAGAGCAGTACTTC
v_call: TRBV21-1; j_call: TRBJ2-7; d_call: NA; clone_size: NA; cdr3_aa: CASSKRRGHKPYEQYF; cdr3_nt: TGTGCCAGCAGCAAACGAAGGGGACATAAGCCCTACGAGCAGTACTTC
v_call: TRBV5-1; j_call: TRBJ1-1; d_call: TRBD1; clone_size: NA; cdr3_aa: CASSLFPRGQGATEAFF; cdr3_nt: TGCGCCAGCAGCTTGTTTCCACGCGGACAGGGGGCTACTGAAGCTTTCTTT
v_call: TRBV7-3; j_call: TRBJ2-2; d_call: TRBD1; clone_size: NA; cdr3_aa: CASSAWDRGSGELFF; cdr3_nt: TGTGCCAGCAGCGCCTGGGACAGGGGGAGCGGGGAGCTGTTTTTT
v_call: TRBV18; j_call: TRBJ1-2; d_call: NA; clone_size: NA; cdr3_aa: CASSQTGDYGYTF; cdr3_nt: TGTGCCAGCTCGCAGACAGGTGACTATGGCTACACCTTC
v_call: TRBV12-5; j_call: TRBJ2-1; d_call: TRBD2; clone_size: NA; cdr3_aa: CASGSPMGLAERLIYNEQFF; cdr3_nt: TGTGCTAGTGGTTCGCCGATGGGTCTAGCGGAGAGGTTGATCTACAATGAGCAGTTCTTC
v_call: TRBV6-4; j_call: TRBJ1-2; d_call: TRBD1; clone_size: NA; cdr3_aa: CASSPSGQGVYYGYTF; cdr3_nt: TGTGCCAGCAGTCCATCGGGGCAGGGGGTATACTATGGCTACACCTTC
v_call: TRBV5-1; j_call: TRBJ2-2; d_call: NA; clone_size: NA; cdr3_aa: CASSLPPANTGELFF; cdr3_nt: TGCGCCAGCAGCCTACCGCCGGCGAACACCGGGGAGCTGTTTTTT
v_call: TRBV18; j_call: TRBJ1-6; d_call: NA; clone_size: NA; cdr3_aa: CASSPRGRDSPLHF; cdr3_nt: TGTGCCAGCTCACCCAGGGGCAGGGATTCACCCCTCCACTTT
v_call: TRBV2; j_call: TRBJ2-1; d_call: TRBD2; clone_size: NA; cdr3_aa: CASSNLRTSRAGEQFF; cdr3_nt: TGTGCCAGCAGTAATCTCCGGACTAGTAGGGCGGGTGAGCAGTTCTTC
v_call: TRBV3-1/TRBV3-2; j_call: TRBJ1-2; d_call: TRBD1; clone_size: once; cdr3_aa: CASSGQGQIYGYTF; cdr3_nt: TGTGCCAGCAGCGGTCAGGGACAGATCTATGGCTACACCTTC
v_call: TRBV18; j_call: TRBJ1-1; d_call: NA; clone_size: NA; cdr3_aa: CASSPLTVETEAFF; cdr3_nt: TGTGCCAGCTCACCACTGACAGTAGAAACTGAAGCTTTCTTT
v_call: TRBV5-4; j_call: TRBJ2-2; d_call: TRBD2; clone_size: NA; cdr3_aa: CASSQGGLAGANTGELFF; cdr3_nt: TGTGCCAGCAGCCAAGGGGGACTAGCGGGAGCCAACACCGGGGAGCTGTTTTTT
v_call: TRBV29-1; j_call: TRBJ2-3; d_call: NA; clone_size: NA; cdr3_aa: CSVEDSMTDTQYF; cdr3_nt: TGCAGCGTTGAAGACAGTATGACAGATACGCAGTATTTT
v_call: TRBV6-5; j_call: TRBJ1-2; d_call: TRBD1; clone_size: NA; cdr3_aa: CASGRDRDFWSYTF; cdr3_nt: TGTGCCAGCGGTCGGGACAGGGATTTTTGGAGCTACACCTTC
v_call: TRBV27; j_call: TRBJ1-1; d_call: NA; clone_size: NA; cdr3_aa: CASSPRMNTEAFF; cdr3_nt: TGTGCCAGCAGCCCGAGGATGAACACTGAAGCTTTCTTT
v_call: TRBV5-6; j_call: TRBJ2-7; d_call: TRBD1; clone_size: NA; cdr3_aa: CASSLVRGQGTYEQYF; cdr3_nt: TGTGCCAGCAGCTTGGTGCGGGGACAGGGTACCTACGAGCAGTACTTC
v_call: TRBV5-1; j_call: TRBJ2-1; d_call: NA; clone_size: NA; cdr3_aa: CASSFLAEMTYNEQFF; cdr3_nt: TGCGCCAGCAGCTTCCTAGCCGAGATGACCTACAATGAGCAGTTCTTC
v_call: TRBV27; j_call: TRBJ2-2; d_call: TRBD1; clone_size: NA; cdr3_aa: CASREGQGHTGELFF; cdr3_nt: TGTGCCAGCAGGGAGGGACAGGGTCACACCGGGGAGCTGTTTTTT
v_call: TRBV5-1; j_call: TRBJ2-1; d_call: TRBD2; clone_size: NA; cdr3_aa: CASSLGPSSGRNEQFF; cdr3_nt: TGCGCCAGCAGCTTGGGTCCCTCTAGCGGGAGGAATGAGCAGTTCTTC
v_call: TRBV5-4; j_call: TRBJ1-1; d_call: NA; clone_size: few; cdr3_aa: CASSLASNTEAFF; cdr3_nt: TGTGCCAGCAGCTTGGCGTCGAACACTGAAGCTTTCTTT
v_call: TRBV9; j_call: TRBJ1-2; d_call: NA; clone_size: NA; cdr3_aa: CASSPQGYYGYTF; cdr3_nt: TGTGCCAGCAGTCCCCAGGGTTATTATGGCTACACCTTC
v_call: TRBV3-1/TRBV3-2; j_call: TRBJ2-5; d_call: NA; clone_size: NA; cdr3_aa: CASSQDRGETQYF; cdr3_nt: TGTGCCAGCAGCCAAGACAGGGGAGAGACCCAGTACTTC
v_call: TRBV5-1; j_call: TRBJ2-1; d_call: TRBD2; clone_size: NA; cdr3_aa: CASSLITSGAGEQFF; cdr3_nt: TGCGCCAGCAGCTTGATCACTAGCGGGGCGGGGGAGCAGTTCTTC
v_call: TRBV7-8; j_call: TRBJ2-7; d_call: NA; clone_size: NA; cdr3_aa: CASSPITSRHEQYF; cdr3_nt: TGTGCCAGCAGCCCAATTACCAGTCGCCACGAGCAGTACTTC
v_call: TRBV5-1; j_call: TRBJ2-7; d_call: TRBD1; clone_size: NA; cdr3_aa: CASSRSDREGEQYF; cdr3_nt: TGCGCCAGCAGCCGCTCAGACAGGGAAGGCGAGCAGTACTTC